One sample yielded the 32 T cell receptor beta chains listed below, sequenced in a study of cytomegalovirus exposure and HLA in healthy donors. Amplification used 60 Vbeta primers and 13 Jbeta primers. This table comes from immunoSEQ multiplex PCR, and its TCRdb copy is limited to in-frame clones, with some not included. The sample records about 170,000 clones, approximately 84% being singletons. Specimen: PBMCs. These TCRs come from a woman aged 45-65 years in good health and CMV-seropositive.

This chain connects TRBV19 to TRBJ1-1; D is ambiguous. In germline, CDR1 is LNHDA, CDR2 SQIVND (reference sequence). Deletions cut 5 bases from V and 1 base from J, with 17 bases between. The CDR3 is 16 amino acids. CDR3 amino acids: CASSATSEGGNTEAFF. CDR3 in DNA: TGTGCCAGTAGTGCAACGTCAGAAGGAGGGAACACTGAAGCTTTCTTT.

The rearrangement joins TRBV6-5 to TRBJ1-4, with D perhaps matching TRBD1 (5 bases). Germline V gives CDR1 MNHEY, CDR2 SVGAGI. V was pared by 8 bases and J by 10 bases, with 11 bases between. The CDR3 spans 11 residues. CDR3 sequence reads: CASRGQGKLFF. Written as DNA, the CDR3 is TGTGCCAGCCGAGGCCAGGGAAAACTGTTTTTT.

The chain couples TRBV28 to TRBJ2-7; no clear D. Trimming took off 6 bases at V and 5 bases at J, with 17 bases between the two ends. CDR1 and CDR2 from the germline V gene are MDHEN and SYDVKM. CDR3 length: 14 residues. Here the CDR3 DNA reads TGTGCCAGCAGACCAGGTGACCCGGCCCACGAGCAGTACTTC. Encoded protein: CASRPGDPAHEQYF.

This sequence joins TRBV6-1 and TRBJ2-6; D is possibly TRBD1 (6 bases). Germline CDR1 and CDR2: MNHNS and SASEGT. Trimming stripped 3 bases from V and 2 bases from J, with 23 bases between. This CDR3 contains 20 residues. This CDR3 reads CASSEAFDRYVSPGANVLTF. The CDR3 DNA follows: TGTGCCAGCAGTGAGGCTTTCGACAGGTACGTATCCCCTGGGGCCAACGTCCTGACTTTC.

The CDR3 coding sequence is TGTGCCACCGAAGGGGGAGCCCGCTACGAGCAGTACTTC. It is translated as CATEGGARYEQYF. The chain recombines TRBV15 with TRBJ2-7; a weak D match, TRBD1 (6 bases). V was pared by 8 bases and J by 3 bases, with 14 bases between. CDR1 is LNHNV, CDR2 YYDKDF, per germline (reference sequence). The CDR3 extends over 13 amino acids.

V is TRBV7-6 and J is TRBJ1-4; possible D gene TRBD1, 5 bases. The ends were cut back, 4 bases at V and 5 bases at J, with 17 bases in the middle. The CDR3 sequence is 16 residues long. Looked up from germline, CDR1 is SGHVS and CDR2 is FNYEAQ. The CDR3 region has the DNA TGTGCCAGCAGCTCAGGGTTGCGTTTCCCCAATGAAAAACTGTTTTTT. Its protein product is CASSSGLRFPNEKLFF.

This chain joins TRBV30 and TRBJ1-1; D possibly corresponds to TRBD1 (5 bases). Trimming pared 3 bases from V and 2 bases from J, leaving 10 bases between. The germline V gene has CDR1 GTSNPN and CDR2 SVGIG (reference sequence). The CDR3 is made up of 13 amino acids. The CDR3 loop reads CAWSLTVNTEAFF. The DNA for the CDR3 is TGTGCCTGGAGCCTGACAGTTAACACTGAAGCTTTCTTT.

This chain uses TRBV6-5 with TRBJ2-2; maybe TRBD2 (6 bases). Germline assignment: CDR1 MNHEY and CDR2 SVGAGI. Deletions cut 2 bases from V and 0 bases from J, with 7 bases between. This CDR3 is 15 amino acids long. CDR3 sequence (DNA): TGTGCCAGCAGTTACGCGGGGCCGAACACCGGGGAGCTGTTTTTT. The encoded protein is CASSYAGPNTGELFF.

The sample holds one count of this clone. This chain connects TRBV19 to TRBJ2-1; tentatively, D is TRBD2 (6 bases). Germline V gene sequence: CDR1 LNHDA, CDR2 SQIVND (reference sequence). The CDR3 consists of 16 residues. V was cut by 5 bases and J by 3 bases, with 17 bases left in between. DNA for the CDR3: TGTGCCAGTAGTCCCCAGGGAGGAACCATCTACAATGAGCAGTTCTTC. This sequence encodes CASSPQGGTIYNEQFF.

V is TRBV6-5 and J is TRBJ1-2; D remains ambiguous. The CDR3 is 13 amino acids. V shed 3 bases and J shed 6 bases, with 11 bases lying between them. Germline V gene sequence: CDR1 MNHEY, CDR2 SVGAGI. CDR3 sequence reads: CASSYREWDGYTF. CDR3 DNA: TGTGCCAGCAGTTATCGGGAATGGGATGGCTACACCTTC.

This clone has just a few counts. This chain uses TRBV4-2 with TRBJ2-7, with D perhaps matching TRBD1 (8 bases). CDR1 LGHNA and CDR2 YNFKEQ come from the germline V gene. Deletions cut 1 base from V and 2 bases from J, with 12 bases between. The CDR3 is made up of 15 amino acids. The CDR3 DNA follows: TGTGCCAGCAGCCAAGCCACAGGGGGGGCCTACGAGCAGTACTTC. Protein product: CASSQATGGAYEQYF.

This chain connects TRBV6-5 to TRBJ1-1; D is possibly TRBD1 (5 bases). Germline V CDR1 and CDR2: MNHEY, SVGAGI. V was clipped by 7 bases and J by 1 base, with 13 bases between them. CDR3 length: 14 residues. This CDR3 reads CASTRTTGNTEAFF. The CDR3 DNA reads TGTGCCAGCACCCGAACAACAGGGAACACTGAAGCTTTCTTT.

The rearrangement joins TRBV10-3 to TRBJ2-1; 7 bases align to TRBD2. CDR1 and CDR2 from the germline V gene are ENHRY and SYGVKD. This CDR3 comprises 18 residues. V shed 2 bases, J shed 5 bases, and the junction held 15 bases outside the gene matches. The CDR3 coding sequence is TGTGCCATCAGTGAGGTTGGGGCGGTAGCGGGCACGCACAATGAGCAGTTCTTC. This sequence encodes CAISEVGAVAGTHNEQFF.

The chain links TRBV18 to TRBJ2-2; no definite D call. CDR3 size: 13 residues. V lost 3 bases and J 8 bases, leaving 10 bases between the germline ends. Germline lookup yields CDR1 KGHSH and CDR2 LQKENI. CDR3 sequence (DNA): TGTGCCAGCTCACCTAACTCCCCTGGGGAGCTGTTTTTT. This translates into CASSPNSPGELFF.

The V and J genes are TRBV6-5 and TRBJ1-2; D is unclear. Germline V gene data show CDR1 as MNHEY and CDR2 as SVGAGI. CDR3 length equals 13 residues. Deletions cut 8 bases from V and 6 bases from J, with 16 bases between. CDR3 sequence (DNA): TGTGCCAGCGACCGGGATAGAGGTAATGGCTACACCTTC. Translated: CASDRDRGNGYTF.

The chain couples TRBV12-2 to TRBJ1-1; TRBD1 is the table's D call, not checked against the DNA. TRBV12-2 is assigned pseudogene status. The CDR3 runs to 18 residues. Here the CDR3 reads CASRLDSPGPHQSTEAFF. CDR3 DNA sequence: TGTGCAAGTCGCTTAGATTCGCCAGGGCCCCACCAAAGCACGGAAGCTTTCTTT.

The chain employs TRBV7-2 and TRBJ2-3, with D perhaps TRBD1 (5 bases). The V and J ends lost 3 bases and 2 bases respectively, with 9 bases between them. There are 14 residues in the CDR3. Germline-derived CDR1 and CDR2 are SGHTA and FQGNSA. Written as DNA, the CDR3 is TGTGCCAGCAGCTTGACAGTCTCCACAGATACGCAGTATTTT. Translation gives CASSLTVSTDTQYF. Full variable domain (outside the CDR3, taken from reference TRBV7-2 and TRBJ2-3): GAGVSQSPSNKVTEKGKDVELRCDPISGHTALYWYRQSLGQGLEFLIYFQGNSAPDKSGLPSDRFSAERTGGSVSTLTIQRTQQEDSAVYLCASSLTVSTDTQYFGPGTRLTVL.

The CDR3 spells CASSLDSVLRNQPQHF. The CDR3 nucleotides are TGTGCCAGCAGTCTTGACAGTGTTTTAAGAAATCAGCCCCAGCATTTT. The chain joins TRBV28 to TRBJ1-5; tentatively, D is TRBD1 (5 bases). Trimming cost V 5 bases and J 4 bases, with 18 bases left between them. Per the germline V gene, CDR1 is MDHEN and CDR2 is SYDVKM. CDR3 length: 16 amino acids.

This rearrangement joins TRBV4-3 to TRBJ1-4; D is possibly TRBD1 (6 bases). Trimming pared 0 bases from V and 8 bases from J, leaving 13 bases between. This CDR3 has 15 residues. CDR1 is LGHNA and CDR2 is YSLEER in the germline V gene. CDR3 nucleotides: TGCGCCAGCAGCCAAGATTCCGGGACAAGCGAAAAACTGTTTTTT. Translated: CASSQDSGTSEKLFF.

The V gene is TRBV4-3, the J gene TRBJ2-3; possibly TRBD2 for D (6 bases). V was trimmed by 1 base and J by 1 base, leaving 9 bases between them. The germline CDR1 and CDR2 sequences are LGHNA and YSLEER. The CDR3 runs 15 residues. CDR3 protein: CASSQGASGTDTQYF. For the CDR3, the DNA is TGCGCCAGCAGCCAAGGGGCTAGCGGCACAGATACGCAGTATTTT.

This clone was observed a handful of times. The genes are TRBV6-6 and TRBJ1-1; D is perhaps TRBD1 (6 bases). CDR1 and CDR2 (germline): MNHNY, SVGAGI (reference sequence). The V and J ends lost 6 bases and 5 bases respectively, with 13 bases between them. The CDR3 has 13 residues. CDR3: CASRTEDRTEAFF. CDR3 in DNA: TGTGCCAGCAGGACGGAAGACAGGACTGAAGCTTTCTTT.

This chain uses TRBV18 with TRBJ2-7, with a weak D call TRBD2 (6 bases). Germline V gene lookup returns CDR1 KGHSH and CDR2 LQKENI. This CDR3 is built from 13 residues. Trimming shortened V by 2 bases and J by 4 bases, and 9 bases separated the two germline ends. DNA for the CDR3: TGTGCCAGCTCACCAGCCCGGGGGTACGAGCAGTACTTC. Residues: CASSPARGYEQYF.

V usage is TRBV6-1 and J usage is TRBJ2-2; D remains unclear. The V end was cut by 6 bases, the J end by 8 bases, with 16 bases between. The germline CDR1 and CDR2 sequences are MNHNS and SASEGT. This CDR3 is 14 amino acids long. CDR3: CASRELDSSGELFF. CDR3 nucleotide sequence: TGTGCCAGCAGGGAACTTGACTCTTCGGGGGAGCTGTTTTTT.

DNA of the CDR3: TGTGCCAGCAGCGGGGGGGGAGTTAGCTCCTACAATGAGCAGTTCTTC. Amino acid sequence: CASSGGGVSSYNEQFF. J is TRBJ2-1 and V is TRBV7-9; 7 bases line up with TRBD2. This CDR3 has 16 amino acids. The V segment lost 5 bases and the J segment 0 bases; nucleotides outside the gene matches: 7. The germline gives CDR1 SEHNR, CDR2 FQNEAQ (reference sequence). The full variable domain, in which reference TRBV7-9 and TRBJ2-1 provide the parts outside the CDR3, is DTGVSQNPRHKITKRGQNVTFRCDPISEHNRLYWYRQTLGQGPEFLTYFQNEAQLEKSRLLSDRFSAERPKGSFSTLEIQRTEQGDSAMYLCASSGGGVSSYNEQFFGPGTRLTVL.

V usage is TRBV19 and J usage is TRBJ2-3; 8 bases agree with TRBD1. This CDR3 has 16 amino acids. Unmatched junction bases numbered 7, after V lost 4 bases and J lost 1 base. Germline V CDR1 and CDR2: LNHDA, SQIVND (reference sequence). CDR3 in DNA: TGTGCCAGTAGTAGAGGACAGGGCTTAGGCACAGATACGCAGTATTTT. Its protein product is CASSRGQGLGTDTQYF.

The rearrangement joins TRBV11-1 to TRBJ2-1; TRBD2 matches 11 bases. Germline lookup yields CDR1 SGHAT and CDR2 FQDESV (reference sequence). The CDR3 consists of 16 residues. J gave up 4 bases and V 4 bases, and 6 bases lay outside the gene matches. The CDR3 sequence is CASSSRGLAEYNEQFF. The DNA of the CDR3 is TGTGCCAGCAGCTCACGGGGACTAGCGGAGTACAATGAGCAGTTCTTC.

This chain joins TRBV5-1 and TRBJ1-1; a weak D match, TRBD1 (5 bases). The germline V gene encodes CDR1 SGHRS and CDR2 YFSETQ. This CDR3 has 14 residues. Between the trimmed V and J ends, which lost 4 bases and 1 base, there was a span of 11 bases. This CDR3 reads CASSPSGGNTEAFF. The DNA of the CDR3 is TGCGCCAGCAGCCCCTCGGGGGGGAACACTGAAGCTTTCTTT.

The CDR3 DNA follows: TGTGCCAGCAGCCAGACAGGGGTTCATGGCTACACCTTC. As protein: CASSQTGVHGYTF. This rearrangement joins TRBV7-2 to TRBJ1-2; TRBD1 agrees at 8 bases. V gave up 5 bases and J gave up 6 bases; unmatched junction bases: 5. The CDR3 is made up of 13 amino acids. Germline lookup yields CDR1 SGHTA and CDR2 FQGNSA.

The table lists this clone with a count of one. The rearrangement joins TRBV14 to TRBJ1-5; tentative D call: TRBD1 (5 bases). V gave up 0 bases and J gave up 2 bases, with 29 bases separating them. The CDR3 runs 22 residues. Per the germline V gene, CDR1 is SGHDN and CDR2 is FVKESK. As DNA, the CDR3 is TGTGCCAGCAGCCAAGATCTATTTCTCGGGGGGGGGTATAGTCTTGGCAATCAGCCCCAGCATTTT. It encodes CASSQDLFLGGGYSLGNQPQHF.

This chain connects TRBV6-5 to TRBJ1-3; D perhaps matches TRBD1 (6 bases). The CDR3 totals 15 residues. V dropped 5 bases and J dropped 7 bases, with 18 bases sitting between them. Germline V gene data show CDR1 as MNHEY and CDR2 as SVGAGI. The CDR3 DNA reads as TGTGCCAGCAGTCGGGACAACCTTGTGGGGAACACCATATATTTT. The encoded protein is CASSRDNLVGNTIYF.

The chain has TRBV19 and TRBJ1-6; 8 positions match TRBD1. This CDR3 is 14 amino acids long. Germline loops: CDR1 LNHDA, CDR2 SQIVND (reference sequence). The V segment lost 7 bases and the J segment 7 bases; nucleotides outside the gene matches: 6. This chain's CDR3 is CASTPTGANSPLHF. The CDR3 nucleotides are TGTGCCAGTACCCCGACAGGGGCGAATTCACCCCTCCACTTT.

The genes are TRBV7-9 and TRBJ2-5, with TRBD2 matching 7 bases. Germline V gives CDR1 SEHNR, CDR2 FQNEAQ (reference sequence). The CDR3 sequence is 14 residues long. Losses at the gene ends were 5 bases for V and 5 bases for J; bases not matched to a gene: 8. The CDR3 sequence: CASSVGLTVETQYF. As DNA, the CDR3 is TGTGCCAGCAGCGTGGGACTAACGGTGGAGACCCAGTACTTC.